The 10 T cell receptor beta chains below come from one sample, sequenced in a study of T-cell memory formation after mild COVID-19. One entry per CDR3 protein results from TCRdb running MiXCR on the 5' RACE reads. The repertoire includes under 250,000 distinct CDR3 sequences, 10% to 13% of them detected once, and approximately 3% sits in the top ten. The sequenced material came from PBMCs or a T cell subset sorted from them (not recorded which). The receptors here all came from a man between 18 and 29 years old who had mild COVID-19 (a few samples of this study predate the infection). Cell type and time point are not known.

The rearrangement joins TRBV9 to TRBJ2-5; 10 positions agree with TRBD2. Germline lookup yields CDR1 SGDLS and CDR2 YYNGEE. The CDR3 totals 16 residues. The V gene end was trimmed by 2 bases and the J gene end by 5 bases; junction bases not matched to a gene: 9. CDR3 bases: TGTGCCAGCAGCGTGTCCGAGCGGGGGGGCGGCGAGACCCAGTACTTC. Protein: CASSVSERGGGETQYF. Full variable domain (rest looked up from reference TRBV9 and TRBJ2-5): DSGVTQTPKHLITATGQRVTLRCSPRSGDLSVYWYQQSLDQGLQFLIQYYNGEERAKGNILERFSAQQFPDLHSELNLSSLELGDSALYFCASSVSERGGGETQYFGPGTRLLVL.

The CDR3 DNA follows: TGTGCCAGCAGCTTAGATCCTAGCGGGGGGTTGGATACGCAGTATTTT. Amino acids: CASSLDPSGGLDTQYF. This chain joins TRBV7-2 and TRBJ2-3, with 11 bases that match TRBD2. Germline V lookup: CDR1 SGHTA, CDR2 FQGNSA. J gave up 6 bases and V 1 base, and 6 bases lay outside the gene matches. The CDR3 sequence is 16 residues long.

This clonotype turned up a few times. CDR3 region: CASGQGGPQPQHF. In nucleotides, the CDR3 is TGTGCCAGCGGACAGGGAGGGCCTCAGCCCCAGCATTTT. The chain is built from TRBV2 and TRBJ1-5; 8 bases map to TRBD1. CDR1 is SNHLY, CDR2 FYNNEI, per germline. With V trimmed by 8 bases and J by 6 bases, 6 bases remained unmatched. The CDR3 is 13 amino acids. The complete variable domain, with remaining parts taken from reference TRBV2 and TRBJ1-5, reads EPEVTQTPSHQVTQMGQEVILRCVPISNHLYFYWYRQILGQKVEFLVSFYNNEISEKSEIFDDQFSVERPDGSNFTLKIRSTKLEDSAMYFCASGQGGPQPQHFGDGTRLSIL.

This clonotype occurred a few times. The chain uses TRBV7-8 and TRBJ2-7, with D uncertain. V gave up 1 base and J gave up 3 bases, with 7 bases separating them. Germline V gene data show CDR1 as SGHVS and CDR2 as FQNEAQ. The CDR3 has 13 residues. The DNA for the CDR3 is TGTGCCAGCAGCTTAGGTAACCTCTACGAGCAGTACGTC. It specifies CASSLGNLYEQYV.

The chain carries TRBV20-1 and TRBJ1-1; D possibly corresponds to TRBD1 (5 bases). Germline V gives CDR1 DFQATT, CDR2 SNEGSKA (reference sequence). V was trimmed by 1 base and J by 6 bases, leaving 12 bases between them. The CDR3 length is 13 residues. This chain's CDR3 is CSARVQGSAEAFF. CDR3 DNA: TGCAGTGCTAGAGTGCAGGGTTCGGCTGAAGCTTTCTTT.

V usage is TRBV11-2 and J usage is TRBJ1-3; D perhaps matches TRBD1 (6 bases). Trimming took 5 bases from V and 2 from J, leaving 10 bases between them. The CDR3 is 14 amino acids. Looked up from germline, CDR1 is SGHAT and CDR2 is FQNNGV. This CDR3 is CASSKGTTGNTIYF. CDR3 sequence (DNA): TGTGCCAGCAGCAAAGGGACAACTGGAAACACCATATATTTT.

The chain couples TRBV20-1 to TRBJ1-1; TRBD1 is a possible D gene (5 bases). The germline gives CDR1 DFQATT, CDR2 SNEGSKA (reference sequence). Trimming cost V 6 bases and J 0 bases, with 20 bases left between them. This CDR3 region has 16 residues. This CDR3 is CSARGGTPLMNTEAFF. CDR3 DNA: TGCAGTGCCCGGGGGGGGACTCCTCTTATGAACACTGAAGCTTTCTTT.

This sequence joins TRBV3-1 and TRBJ2-3, with 10 bases fitting TRBD2. Germline V gene sequence: CDR1 LGHDT, CDR2 YNNKEL (reference sequence). J gave up 4 bases and V 4 bases, and 5 bases lay outside the gene matches. The CDR3 is 15 residues long. CDR3 sequence: CASSRPSGGADTQYF. DNA for the CDR3: TGTGCCAGCAGCCGACCTAGCGGGGGTGCAGATACGCAGTATTTT.

This clonotype was counted ten times or more. CDR3 loop: CASSTNPYNEQFF. The CDR3 coding sequence is TGTGCCAGCTCGACTAACCCCTACAATGAGCAGTTCTTC. This chain uses TRBV6-4 with TRBJ2-1; tentative D call: TRBD2 (5 bases). The CDR3 loop spans 13 amino acids. The germline V and J ends were trimmed by 8 bases and 2 bases, with 10 bases remaining between them. CDR1 and CDR2 (germline): MRHNA, SNTAGT.

In this sample, this clonotype turned up many times. This rearrangement joins TRBV11-1 to TRBJ2-5, with D perhaps TRBD1 or TRBD2 (6 bases each). CDR3 size: 15 residues. Germline V gene lookup returns CDR1 SGHAT and CDR2 FQDESV (reference sequence). Trimming stripped 5 bases from V and 2 bases from J, with 15 bases between. CDR3 nucleotide sequence: TGTGCCAGCAGCGGAAACACAGGGAGGCAAGAGACCCAGTACTTC. It translates to CASSGNTGRQETQYF.